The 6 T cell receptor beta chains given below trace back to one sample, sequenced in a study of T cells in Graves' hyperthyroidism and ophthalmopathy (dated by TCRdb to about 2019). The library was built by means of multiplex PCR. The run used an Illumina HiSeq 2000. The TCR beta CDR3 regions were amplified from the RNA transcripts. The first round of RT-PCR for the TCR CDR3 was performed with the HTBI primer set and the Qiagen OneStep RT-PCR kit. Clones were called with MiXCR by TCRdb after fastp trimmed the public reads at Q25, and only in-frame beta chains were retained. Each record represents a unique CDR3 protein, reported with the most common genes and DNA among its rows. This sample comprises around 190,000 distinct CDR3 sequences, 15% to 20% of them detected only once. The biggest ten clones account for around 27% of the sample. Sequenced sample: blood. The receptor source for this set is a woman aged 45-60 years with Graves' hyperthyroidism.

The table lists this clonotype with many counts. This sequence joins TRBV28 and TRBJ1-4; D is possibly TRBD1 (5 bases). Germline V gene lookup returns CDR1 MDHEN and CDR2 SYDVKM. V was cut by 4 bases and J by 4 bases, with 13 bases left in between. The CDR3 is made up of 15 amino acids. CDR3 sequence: CASSSLTAYNEKLFF. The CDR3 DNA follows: TGTGCCAGCAGTTCTTTGACAGCCTATAATGAAAAACTGTTTTTT.

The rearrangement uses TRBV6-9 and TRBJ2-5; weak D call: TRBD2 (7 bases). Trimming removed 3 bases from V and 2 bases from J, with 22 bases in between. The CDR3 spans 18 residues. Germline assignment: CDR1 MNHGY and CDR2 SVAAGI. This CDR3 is CASSYEVDGGREQETQYF. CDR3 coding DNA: TGTGCCAGCAGTTACGAAGTGGACGGGGGGCGAGAACAAGAGACCCAGTACTTC.

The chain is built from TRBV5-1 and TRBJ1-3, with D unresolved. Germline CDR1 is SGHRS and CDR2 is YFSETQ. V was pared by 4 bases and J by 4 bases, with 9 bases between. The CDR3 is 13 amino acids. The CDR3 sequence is CASSTGIGNTIYF. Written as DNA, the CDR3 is TGCGCCAGCAGCACCGGGATCGGAAACACCATATATTTT. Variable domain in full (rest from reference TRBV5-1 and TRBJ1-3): KAGVTQTPRYLIKTRGQQVTLSCSPISGHRSVSWYQQTPGQGLQFLFEYFSETQRNKGNFPGRFSGRQFSNSRSEMNVSTLELGDSALYLCASSTGIGNTIYFGEGSWLTVV.

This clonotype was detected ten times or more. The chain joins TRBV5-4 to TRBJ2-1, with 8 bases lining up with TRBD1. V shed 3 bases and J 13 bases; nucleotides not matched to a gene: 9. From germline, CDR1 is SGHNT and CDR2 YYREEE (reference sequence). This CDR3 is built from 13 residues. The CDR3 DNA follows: TGTGCCAGCAGCTCCGGACAGGGCGCACGACAGTTCTTC. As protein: CASSSGQGARQFF.

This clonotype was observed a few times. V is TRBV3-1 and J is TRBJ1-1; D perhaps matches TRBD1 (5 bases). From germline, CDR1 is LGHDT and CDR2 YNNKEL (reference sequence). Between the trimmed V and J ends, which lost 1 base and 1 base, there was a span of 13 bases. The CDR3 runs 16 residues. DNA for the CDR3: TGTGCCAGCAGCCAAGCCTCTGTGGGGGGGAACACTGAAGCTTTCTTT. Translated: CASSQASVGGNTEAFF.

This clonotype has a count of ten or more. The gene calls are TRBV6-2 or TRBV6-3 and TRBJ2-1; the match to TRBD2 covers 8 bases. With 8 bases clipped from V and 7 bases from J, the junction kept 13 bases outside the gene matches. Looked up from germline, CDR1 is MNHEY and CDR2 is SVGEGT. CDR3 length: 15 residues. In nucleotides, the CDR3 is TGTGCCAGCCGGCGTGCGGGGGGCAGGGAAAATGAGCAGTTCTTC. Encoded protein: CASRRAGGRENEQFF.